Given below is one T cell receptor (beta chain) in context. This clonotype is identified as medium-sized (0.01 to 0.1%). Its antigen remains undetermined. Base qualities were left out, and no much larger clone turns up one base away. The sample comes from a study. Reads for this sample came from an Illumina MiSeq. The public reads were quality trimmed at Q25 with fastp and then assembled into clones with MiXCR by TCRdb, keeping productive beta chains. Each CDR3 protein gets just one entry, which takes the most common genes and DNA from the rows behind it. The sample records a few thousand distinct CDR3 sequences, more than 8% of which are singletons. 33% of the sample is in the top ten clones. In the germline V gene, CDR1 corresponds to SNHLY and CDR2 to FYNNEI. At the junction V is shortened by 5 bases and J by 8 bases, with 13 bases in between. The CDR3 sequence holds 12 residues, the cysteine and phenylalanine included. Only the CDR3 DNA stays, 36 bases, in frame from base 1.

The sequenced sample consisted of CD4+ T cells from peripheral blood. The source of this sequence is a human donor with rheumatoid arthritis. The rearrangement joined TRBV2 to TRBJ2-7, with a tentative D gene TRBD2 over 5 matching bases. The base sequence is TGTGCCAGCAGTCCCGGGGTGGCCCAGCAGTACTTC. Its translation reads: CASSPGVAQQYF.